This T cell receptor (beta chain) was identified during a study of shared clonotypes between healthy human individuals. Study-wide context: The cohort had two women and a few men, ages 18 to 49.

Sequencing was at deep level. Measured with immunoSEQ multiplex PCR; TCRdb has only the in-frame clones, and not every one. In the table there are about 680,000 clones, around 92% of which are singletons. Naive CD8 cells, CD45RO-negative and positively selected for CCR7, excluded terminally differentiated effector memory CD45RA+ cells. This clone was found a few times. V gave up 0 bases and J gave up 1 base, with 13 bases separating them. This CDR3 contains 16 residues. Germline assignment: CDR1 MNHEY and CDR2 SMNVEV (reference sequence). The clonotype originates from a man under 40 in good health. The chain couples TRBV27 to TRBJ2-7; possible D gene TRBD1, 5 bases. The sequenced sample consisted of naive CD8+ T cells sorted from blood. The CDR3 spells CASSLSMARQSYEQYF. DNA of the CDR3: TGTGCCAGCAGTTTATCGATGGCTAGACAGTCCTACGAGCAGTACTTC.